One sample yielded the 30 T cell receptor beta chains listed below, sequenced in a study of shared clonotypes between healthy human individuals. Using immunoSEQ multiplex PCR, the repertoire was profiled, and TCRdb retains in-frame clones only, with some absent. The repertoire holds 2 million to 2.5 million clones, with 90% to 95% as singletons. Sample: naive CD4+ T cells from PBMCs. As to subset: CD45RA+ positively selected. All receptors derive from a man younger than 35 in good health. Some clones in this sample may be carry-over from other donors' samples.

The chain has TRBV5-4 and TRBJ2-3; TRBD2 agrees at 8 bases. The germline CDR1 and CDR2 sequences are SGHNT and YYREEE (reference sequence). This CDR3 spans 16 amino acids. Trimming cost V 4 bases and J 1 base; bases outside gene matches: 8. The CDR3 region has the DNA TGTGCCAGCAGCCCGGGCGCGACTAGCGGCACAGATACGCAGTATTTT. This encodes CASSPGATSGTDTQYF.

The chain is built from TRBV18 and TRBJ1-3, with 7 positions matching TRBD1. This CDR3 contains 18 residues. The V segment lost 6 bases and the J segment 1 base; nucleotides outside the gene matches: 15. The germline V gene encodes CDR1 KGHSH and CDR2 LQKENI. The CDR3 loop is CASSPFGPGQPSGNTIYF. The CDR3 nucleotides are TGTGCCAGCTCCCCGTTCGGCCCGGGACAGCCTTCTGGAAACACCATATATTTT.

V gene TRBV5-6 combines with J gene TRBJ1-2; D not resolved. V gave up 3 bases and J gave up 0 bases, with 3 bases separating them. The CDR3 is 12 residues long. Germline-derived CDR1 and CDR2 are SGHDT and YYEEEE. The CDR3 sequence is CASSSSNYGYTF. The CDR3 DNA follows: TGTGCCAGCAGCTCATCTAACTATGGCTACACCTTC.

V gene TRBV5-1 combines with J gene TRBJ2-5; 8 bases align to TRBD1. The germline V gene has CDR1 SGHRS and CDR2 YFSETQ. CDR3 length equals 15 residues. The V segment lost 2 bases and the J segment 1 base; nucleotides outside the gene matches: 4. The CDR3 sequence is CASSFGQGIQETQYF. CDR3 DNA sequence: TGCGCCAGCAGCTTCGGACAGGGAATCCAAGAGACCCAGTACTTC.

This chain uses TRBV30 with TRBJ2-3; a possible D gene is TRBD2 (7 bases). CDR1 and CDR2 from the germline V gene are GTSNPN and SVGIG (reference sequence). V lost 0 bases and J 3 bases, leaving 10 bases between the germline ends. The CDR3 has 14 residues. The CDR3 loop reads CAWSVRGATDTQYF. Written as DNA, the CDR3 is TGTGCCTGGAGTGTACGGGGGGCAACAGATACGCAGTATTTT.

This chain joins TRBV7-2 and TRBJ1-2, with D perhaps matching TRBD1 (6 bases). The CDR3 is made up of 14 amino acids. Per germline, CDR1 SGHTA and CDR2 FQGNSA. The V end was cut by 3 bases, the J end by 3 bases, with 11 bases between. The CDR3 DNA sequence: TGTGCCAGCAGCTTCAGGGGCCGGGACTATGGCTACACCTTC. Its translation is CASSFRGRDYGYTF.

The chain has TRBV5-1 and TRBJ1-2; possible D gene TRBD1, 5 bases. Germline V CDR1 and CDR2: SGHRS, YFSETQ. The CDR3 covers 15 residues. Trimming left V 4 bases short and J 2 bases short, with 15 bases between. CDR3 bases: TGCGCCAGCAGCCCCTGGACGGGGCCCAACTATGGCTACACCTTC. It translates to CASSPWTGPNYGYTF. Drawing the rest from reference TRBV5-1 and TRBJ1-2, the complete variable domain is KAGVTQTPRYLIKTRGQQVTLSCSPISGHRSVSWYQQTPGQGLQFLFEYFSETQRNKGNFPGRFSGRQFSNSRSEMNVSTLELGDSALYLCASSPWTGPNYGYTFGSGTRLTVV.

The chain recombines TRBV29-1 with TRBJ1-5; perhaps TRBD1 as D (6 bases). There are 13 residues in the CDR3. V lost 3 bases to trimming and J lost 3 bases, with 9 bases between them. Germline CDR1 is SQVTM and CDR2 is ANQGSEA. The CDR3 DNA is TGCAGCGTTGAGACAGGAGACAATCAGCCCCAGCATTTT. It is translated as CSVETGDNQPQHF.

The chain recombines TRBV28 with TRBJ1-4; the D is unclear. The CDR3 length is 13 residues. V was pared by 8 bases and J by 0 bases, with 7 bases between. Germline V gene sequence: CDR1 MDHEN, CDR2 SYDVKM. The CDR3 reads CASGTATNEKLFF. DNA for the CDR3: TGTGCCAGCGGCACGGCAACTAATGAAAAACTGTTTTTT.

The CDR3 spells CASTELVNTGELFF. The CDR3, as DNA: TGTGCCAGCACCGAGTTAGTGAACACCGGGGAGCTGTTTTTT. The V gene is TRBV28, the J gene TRBJ2-2; no reliable D call. Deletions cut 7 bases from V and 1 base from J, with 10 bases between. Looked up from germline, CDR1 is MDHEN and CDR2 is SYDVKM. The CDR3 has 14 residues.

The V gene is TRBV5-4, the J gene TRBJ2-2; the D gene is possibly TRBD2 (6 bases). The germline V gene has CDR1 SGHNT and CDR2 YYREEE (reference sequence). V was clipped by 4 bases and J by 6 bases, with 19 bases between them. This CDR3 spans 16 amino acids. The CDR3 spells CASSASGGSDAGELFF. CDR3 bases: TGTGCCAGCAGCGCTTCTGGAGGGTCTGACGCCGGGGAGCTGTTTTTT.

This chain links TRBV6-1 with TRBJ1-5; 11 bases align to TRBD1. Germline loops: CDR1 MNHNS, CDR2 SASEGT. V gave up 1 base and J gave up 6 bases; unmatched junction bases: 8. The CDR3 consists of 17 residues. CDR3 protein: CASSEVSAGTGGQPQHF. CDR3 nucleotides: TGTGCCAGCAGTGAAGTGTCCGCCGGGACAGGGGGTCAGCCCCAGCATTTT.

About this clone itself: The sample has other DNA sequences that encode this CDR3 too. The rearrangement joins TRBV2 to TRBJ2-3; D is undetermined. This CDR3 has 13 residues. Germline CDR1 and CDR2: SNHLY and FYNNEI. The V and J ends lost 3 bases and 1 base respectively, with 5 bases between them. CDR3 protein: CASSDRGTDTQYF. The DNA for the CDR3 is TGTGCCAGCAGTGATCGGGGCACAGATACGCAGTATTTT. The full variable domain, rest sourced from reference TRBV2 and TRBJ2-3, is EPEVTQTPSHQVTQMGQEVILRCVPISNHLYFYWYRQILGQKVEFLVSFYNNEISEKSEIFDDQFSVERPDGSNFTLKIRSTKLEDSAMYFCASSDRGTDTQYFGPGTRLTVL.

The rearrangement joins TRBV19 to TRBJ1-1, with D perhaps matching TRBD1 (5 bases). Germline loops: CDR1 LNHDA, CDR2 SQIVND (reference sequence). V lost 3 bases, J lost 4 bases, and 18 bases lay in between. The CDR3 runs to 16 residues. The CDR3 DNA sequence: TGTGCCAGTAGTATTGACAGAATACCTATACTCACTGAAGCTTTCTTT. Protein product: CASSIDRIPILTEAFF.

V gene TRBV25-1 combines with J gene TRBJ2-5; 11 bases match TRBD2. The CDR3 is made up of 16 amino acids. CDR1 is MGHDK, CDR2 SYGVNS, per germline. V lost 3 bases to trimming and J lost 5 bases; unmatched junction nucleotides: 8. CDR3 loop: CASSELLAGAGETQYF. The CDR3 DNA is TGTGCCAGCAGTGAGCTACTAGCGGGAGCTGGGGAGACCCAGTACTTC.

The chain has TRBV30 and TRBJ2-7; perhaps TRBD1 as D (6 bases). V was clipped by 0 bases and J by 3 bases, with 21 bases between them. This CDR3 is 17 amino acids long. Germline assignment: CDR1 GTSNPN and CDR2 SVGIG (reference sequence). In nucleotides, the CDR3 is TGTGCCTGGAGTGTATTAACGAGTCCACAGGGTTTCTACGAGCAGTACTTC. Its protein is CAWSVLTSPQGFYEQYF.

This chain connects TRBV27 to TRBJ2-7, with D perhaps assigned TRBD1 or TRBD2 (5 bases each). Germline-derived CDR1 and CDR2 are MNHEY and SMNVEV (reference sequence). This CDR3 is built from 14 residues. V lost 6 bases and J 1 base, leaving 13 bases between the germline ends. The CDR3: CASRRTGTSYEQYF. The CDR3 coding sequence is TGTGCCAGCAGGCGCACCGGGACGTCCTACGAGCAGTACTTC.

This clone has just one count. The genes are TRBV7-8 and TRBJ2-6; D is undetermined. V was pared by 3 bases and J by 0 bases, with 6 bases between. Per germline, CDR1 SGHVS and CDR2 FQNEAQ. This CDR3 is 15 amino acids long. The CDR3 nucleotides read TGTGCCAGCAGCTTTCGGCCCTCTGGGGCCAACGTCCTGACTTTC. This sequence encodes CASSFRPSGANVLTF. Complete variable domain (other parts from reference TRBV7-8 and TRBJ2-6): GAGVSQSPRYKVAKRGQDVALRCDPISGHVSLFWYQQALGQGPEFLTYFQNEAQLDKSGLPSDRFFAERPEGSVSTLKIQRTQQEDSAVYLCASSFRPSGANVLTFGAGSRLTVL.

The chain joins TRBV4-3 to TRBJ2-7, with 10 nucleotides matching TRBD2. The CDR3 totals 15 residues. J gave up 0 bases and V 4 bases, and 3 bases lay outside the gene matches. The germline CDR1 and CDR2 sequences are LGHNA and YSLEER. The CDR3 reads CASSPGLADSYEQYF. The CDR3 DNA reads TGCGCCAGCAGCCCCGGACTAGCGGACTCCTACGAGCAGTACTTC.

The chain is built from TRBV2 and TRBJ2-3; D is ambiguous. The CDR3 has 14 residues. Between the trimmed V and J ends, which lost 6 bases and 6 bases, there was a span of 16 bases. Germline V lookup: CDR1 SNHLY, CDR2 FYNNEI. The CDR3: CASRMSFYLDTQYF. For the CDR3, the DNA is TGTGCCAGCAGGATGAGTTTTTATTTGGATACGCAGTATTTT.

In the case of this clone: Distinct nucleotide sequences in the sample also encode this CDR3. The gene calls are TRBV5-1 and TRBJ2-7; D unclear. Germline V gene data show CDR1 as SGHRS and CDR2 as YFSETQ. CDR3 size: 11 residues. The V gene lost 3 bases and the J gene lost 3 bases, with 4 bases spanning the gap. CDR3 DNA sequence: TGCGCCAGCAGCTCCGGCTACGAGCAGTACTTC. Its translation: CASSSGYEQYF.

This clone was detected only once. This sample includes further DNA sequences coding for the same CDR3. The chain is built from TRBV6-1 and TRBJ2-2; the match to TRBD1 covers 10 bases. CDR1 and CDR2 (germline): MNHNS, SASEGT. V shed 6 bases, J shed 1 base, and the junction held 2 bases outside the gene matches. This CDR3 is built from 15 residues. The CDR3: CASRGDRGNTGELFF. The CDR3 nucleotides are TGTGCCAGCAGGGGGGACAGGGGGAACACCGGGGAGCTGTTTTTT.

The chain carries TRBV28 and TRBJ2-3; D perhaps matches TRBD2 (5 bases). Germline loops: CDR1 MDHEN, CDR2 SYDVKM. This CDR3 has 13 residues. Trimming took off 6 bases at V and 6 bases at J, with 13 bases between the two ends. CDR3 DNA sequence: TGTGCCAGCAGCCCCAGTGCGGGCGATACGCAGTATTTT. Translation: CASSPSAGDTQYF.

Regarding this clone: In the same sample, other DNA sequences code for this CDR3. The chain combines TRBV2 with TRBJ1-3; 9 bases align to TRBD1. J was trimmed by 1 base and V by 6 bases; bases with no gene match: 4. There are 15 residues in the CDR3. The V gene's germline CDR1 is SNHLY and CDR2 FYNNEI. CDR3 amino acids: CASSPGQGSGNTIYF. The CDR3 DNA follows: TGTGCCAGCAGCCCTGGACAGGGGTCTGGAAACACCATATATTTT.

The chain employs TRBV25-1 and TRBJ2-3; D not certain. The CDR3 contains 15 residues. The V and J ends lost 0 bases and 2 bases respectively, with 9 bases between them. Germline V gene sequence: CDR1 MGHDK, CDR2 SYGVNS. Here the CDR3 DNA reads TGTGCCAGCAGTGAATATAGGAAGGACACAGATACGCAGTATTTT. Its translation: CASSEYRKDTDTQYF.

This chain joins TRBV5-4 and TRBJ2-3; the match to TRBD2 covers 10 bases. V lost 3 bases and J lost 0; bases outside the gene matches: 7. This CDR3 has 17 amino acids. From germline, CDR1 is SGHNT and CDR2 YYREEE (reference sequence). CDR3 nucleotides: TGTGCCAGCAGCTCCCCTAGCGGGGGATCTAGCACAGATACGCAGTATTTT. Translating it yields CASSSPSGGSSTDTQYF.

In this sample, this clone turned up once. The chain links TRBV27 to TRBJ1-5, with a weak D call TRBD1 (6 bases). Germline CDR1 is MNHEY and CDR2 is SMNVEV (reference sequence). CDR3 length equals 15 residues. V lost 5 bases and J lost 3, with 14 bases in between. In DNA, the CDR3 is TGTGCCAGCAGTCCCCTGGGGGGCTCCAATCAGCCCCAGCATTTT. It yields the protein CASSPLGGSNQPQHF.

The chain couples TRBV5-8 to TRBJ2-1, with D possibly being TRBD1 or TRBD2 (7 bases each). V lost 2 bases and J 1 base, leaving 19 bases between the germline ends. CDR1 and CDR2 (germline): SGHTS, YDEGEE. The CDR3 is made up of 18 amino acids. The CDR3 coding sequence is TGTGCCAGCAGCTTACAGGGGACGTCGGGAGGATCCTACAATGAGCAGTTCTTC. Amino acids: CASSLQGTSGGSYNEQFF.

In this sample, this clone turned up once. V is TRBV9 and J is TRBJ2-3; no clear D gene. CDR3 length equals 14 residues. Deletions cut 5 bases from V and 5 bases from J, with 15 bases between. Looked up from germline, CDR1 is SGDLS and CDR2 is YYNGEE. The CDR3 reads CASSQILGLDTQYF. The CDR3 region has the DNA TGTGCCAGCAGTCAAATTCTCGGTCTAGATACGCAGTATTTT. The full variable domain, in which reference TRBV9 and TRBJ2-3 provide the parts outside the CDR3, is DSGVTQTPKHLITATGQRVTLRCSPRSGDLSVYWYQQSLDQGLQFLIQYYNGEERAKGNILERFSAQQFPDLHSELNLSSLELGDSALYFCASSQILGLDTQYFGPGTRLTVL.

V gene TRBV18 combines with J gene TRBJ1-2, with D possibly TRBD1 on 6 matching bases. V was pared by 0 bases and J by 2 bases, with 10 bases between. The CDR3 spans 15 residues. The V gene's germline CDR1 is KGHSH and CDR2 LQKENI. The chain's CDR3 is CASSPPVTGNYGYTF. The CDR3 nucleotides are TGTGCCAGCTCACCACCGGTGACAGGAAACTATGGCTACACCTTC.